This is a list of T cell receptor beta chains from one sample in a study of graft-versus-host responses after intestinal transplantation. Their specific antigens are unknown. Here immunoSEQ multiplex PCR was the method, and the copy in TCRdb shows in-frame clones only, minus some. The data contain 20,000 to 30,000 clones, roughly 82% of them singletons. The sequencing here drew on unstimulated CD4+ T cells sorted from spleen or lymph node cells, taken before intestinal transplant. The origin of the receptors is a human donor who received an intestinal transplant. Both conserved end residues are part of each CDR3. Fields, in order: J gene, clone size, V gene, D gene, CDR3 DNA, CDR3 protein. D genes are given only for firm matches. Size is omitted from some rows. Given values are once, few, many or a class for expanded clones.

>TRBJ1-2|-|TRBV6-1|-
TGTGCCAGCAGTGAAAGGCGGGGGGCAGCCGATGGCTACACCTTC
CASSERRGAADGYTF
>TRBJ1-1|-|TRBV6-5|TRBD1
TGTGCCAGCAGTGGACAGGGACCTATGAACACTGAAGCTTTCTTT
CASSGQGPMNTEAFF
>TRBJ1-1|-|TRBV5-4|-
TGTGCCAGCAGCTTGGAGTCCGGGCCCGGCACTGAAGCTTTCTTT
CASSLESGPGTEAFF
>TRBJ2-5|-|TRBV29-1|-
TGCAGCGTTAAGGGACGTCTAGGGGAGACCCAGTACTTC
CSVKGRLGETQYF
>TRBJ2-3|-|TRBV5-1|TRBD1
TGCGCCAGCAGCACCGGGACAGGGGTCACAGATACGCAGTATTTT
CASSTGTGVTDTQYF
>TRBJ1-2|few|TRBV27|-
TGTGCCAGCAGTTTATCTTCAGGATTGGATGGCTACACCTTC
CASSLSSGLDGYTF
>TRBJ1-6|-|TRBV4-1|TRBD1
TGCGCCAGCAGCCAAGATCCTGGGACAGATAATTCACCCCTCCACTTT
CASSQDPGTDNSPLHF
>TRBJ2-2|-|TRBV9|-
TGTGCCAGCAGCGTCGCCCCTGTATGGGGTACGCGTGGCACCGGGGAGCTGTTTTTT
CASSVAPVWGTRGTGELFF
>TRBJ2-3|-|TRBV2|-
TGTGCCAGCAGTTTGGCTAGCGCAACAGATACGCAGTATTTT
CASSLASATDTQYF
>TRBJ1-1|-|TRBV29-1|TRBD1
TGCAGCGTTTGGACAGGGGCCCTGAACACTGAAGCTTTCTTT
CSVWTGALNTEAFF
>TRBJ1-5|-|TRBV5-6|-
TGTGCCAGCAGCTTGTACAGGGAAGGGCAGCCCCAGCATTTT
CASSLYREGQPQHF
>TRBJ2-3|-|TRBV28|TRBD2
TGTGCCAGCAGCCCCCCTAGCGGCCTCACAGATACGCAGTATTTT
CASSPPSGLTDTQYF
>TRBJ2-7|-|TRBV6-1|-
TGTGCCAGCAGTGAAAGGGGGGCCCCCTACGAGCAGTACTTC
CASSERGAPYEQYF
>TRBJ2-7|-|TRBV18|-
TGTGCCAGCTCACCGACAGGCCTTGGCTACGAGCAGTACTTC
CASSPTGLGYEQYF
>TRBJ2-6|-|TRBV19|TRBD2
TGTGCCAGTAGTAAACTAGCGGGAGGGCCTGGGGCCAACGTCCTGACTTTC
CASSKLAGGPGANVLTF
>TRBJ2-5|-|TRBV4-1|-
TGCGCCAGCAGCCAAGTCCTAGTAGGGGAAGAGACCCAGTACTTC
CASSQVLVGEETQYF
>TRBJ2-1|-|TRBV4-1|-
TGCGCCAGCAGCCAAGTTGGGCGGCGGGCAGCGAGTGAGCAGTTCTTC
CASSQVGRRAASEQFF
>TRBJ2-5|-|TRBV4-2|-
TGTGCCAGCAGCCAAGAGTTGGGGCGGGAGACCCAGTACTTC
CASSQELGRETQYF
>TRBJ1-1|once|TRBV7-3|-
TGTGCCAGCAGCTTAAGGGGCGGCGACGCTGAAGCTTTCTTT
CASSLRGGDAEAFF
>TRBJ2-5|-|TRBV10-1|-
TGCGCCAGCAGTCTGGGGCCACAAGAGACCCAGTACTTC
CASSLGPQETQYF
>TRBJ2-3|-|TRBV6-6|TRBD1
TGTGCCAGCAGTCCGGACAGGAGCACAGATACGCAGTATTTT
CASSPDRSTDTQYF
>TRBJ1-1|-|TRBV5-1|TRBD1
TGCGCCAGCAGCCCTGGGACAGGGACTGAAGCTTTCTTT
CASSPGTGTEAFF
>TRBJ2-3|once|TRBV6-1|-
TGTGCCACGACTAGTAATATAGATACGCAGTATTTT
CATTSNIDTQYF
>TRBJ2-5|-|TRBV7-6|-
TGTGCCAGCAGCCCCCTCCTAGCGGCCAGGGGGGAGACCCAGTACTTC
CASSPLLAARGETQYF
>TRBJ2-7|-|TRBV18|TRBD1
TGTGCCAGCTCACCACCGTTCGGACAGGGGTTTTCCTACGAGCAGTACTTC
CASSPPFGQGFSYEQYF
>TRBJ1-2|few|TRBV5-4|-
TGTGCCAGCAGCTTGCTTGGACAGCAGAACTATGGCTACACCTTC
CASSLLGQQNYGYTF
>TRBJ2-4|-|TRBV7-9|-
TGTGCCAGCAGCCATCAAGACACACTAGCCAAAAACATTCAGTACTTC
CASSHQDTLAKNIQYF
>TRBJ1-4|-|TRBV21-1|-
TGTGCCAGCAGCAATGGGTTCAAGACCCTCTCTAATGAAAAACTGTTTTTT
CASSNGFKTLSNEKLFF
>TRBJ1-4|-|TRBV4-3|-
TGCGCCAGCAGCGGCGGACGGTCAACTAATGAAAAACTGTTTTTT
CASSGGRSTNEKLFF
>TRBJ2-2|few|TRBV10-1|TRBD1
TGCGCCAGCAGTGGACAGGGGGCAACCGGGGAGCTGTTTTTT
CASSGQGATGELFF
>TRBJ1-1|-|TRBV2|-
TGTGCCAGCAGTGAAGCGGGGCCGGACACTGAAGCTTTCTTT
CASSEAGPDTEAFF
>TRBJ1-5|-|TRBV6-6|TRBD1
TGTGCCCGCAGTTACGGGGGGGGGACAGGGGATCAGCCCCAGCATTTT
CARSYGGGTGDQPQHF
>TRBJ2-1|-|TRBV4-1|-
TGCGCCAGCAGCCTTAGAACGGGGCCCATCAATGAGCAGTTCTTC
CASSLRTGPINEQFF
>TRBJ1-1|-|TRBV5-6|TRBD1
TGTGCCAGCAGCTGGACAGGGACCATGAACACTGAAGCTTTCTTT
CASSWTGTMNTEAFF
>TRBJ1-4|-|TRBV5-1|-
TGCGCCAGCAGCTTCGGGGGAACTAATGAAAAACTGTTTTTT
CASSFGGTNEKLFF
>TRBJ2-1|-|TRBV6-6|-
TGTGCCAGCAGTCCTGGAAGGGAGCAGTTCTTC
CASSPGREQFF
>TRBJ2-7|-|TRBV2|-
TGTGCCAGCAGGGGGGCGAGCTCCTACGAGCAGTACTTC
CASRGASSYEQYF
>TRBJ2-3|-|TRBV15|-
TGTGCCACCAGCAGAGATTTGGTAGAAAATACGCAGTATTTT
CATSRDLVENTQYF
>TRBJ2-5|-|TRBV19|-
TGTGCCAGTAGCGCCAACCCAAGCAGGGCGGAGACCCAGTACTTC
CASSANPSRAETQYF
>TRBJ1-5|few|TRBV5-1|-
TGCGCCAGCAGCTTAGGGGGGGAAAGTCAGCCCCAGCATTTT
CASSLGGESQPQHF
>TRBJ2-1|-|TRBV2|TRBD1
TGTGCCAGCACCCGACAGGGGAGTAAGTTCTTC
CASTRQGSKFF
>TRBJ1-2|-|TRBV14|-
TGTGCCAGCAGCCAAGACAGGTGGAGCGGCTATGGCTACACCTTC
CASSQDRWSGYGYTF
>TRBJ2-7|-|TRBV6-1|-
TGTGCCAGCAGTGAACCGTGGGAGCAGTACTTC
CASSEPWEQYF
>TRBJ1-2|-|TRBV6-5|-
TGTGCCAGCAGTTACTCGAAAATACCCTCCTATGGCTACACCTTC
CASSYSKIPSYGYTF
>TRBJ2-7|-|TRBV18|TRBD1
TGTGCCAGCTCATTGGGAACAGGGGGCGGCGAGCAGTACTTC
CASSLGTGGGEQYF
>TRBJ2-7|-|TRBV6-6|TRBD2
TGTGCCAGCAGTGTAGCGGGGGGTCTCGAGCAGTACTTC
CASSVAGGLEQYF
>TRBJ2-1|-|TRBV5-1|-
TGCGCCAGCAGCTTGGACAGAGTCTACAATGAGCAGTTCTTC
CASSLDRVYNEQFF
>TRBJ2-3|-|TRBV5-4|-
TGTGCCAGCAGCCCCCCAAGGGGCACAGATACGCAGTATTTT
CASSPPRGTDTQYF
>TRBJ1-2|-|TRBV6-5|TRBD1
TGTGCCAGCAGTTACTCGGGGACAGGGGGTAGGGGCTACACCTTC
CASSYSGTGGRGYTF
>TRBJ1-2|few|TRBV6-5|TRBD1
TGTGCCAGCAGGCCGCCAGGGGGCGTTTTGGGCTACACCTTC
CASRPPGGVLGYTF
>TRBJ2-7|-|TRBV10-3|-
TGTGCCATCAGTGAGTATTGGGTGACGGAGGACTACGAGCAGTACTTC
CAISEYWVTEDYEQYF
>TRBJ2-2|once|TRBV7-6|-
TGTGCCAGCAGCTTAGAACTAGCAAAGCAAGTACGCCTAAAAACCGGGGAGCTGTTTTTT
CASSLELAKQVRLKTGELFF
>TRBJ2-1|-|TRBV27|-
TGTGCCAGCAGTTTGAACAGGGAGACTCACCGGCAGTTCTTC
CASSLNRETHRQFF
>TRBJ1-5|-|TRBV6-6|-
TGTGCCAGCAGTACGCGGCAGGTTAGCAATCAGCCCCAGCATTTT
CASSTRQVSNQPQHF
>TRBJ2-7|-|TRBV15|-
TGTGCCACCAGCAGATCCAGGGCCCAGGAGCAGTACTTC
CATSRSRAQEQYF
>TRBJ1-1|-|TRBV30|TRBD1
TGTGCCTGGAGACAGTGGACAGGGGTGAATACTGAAGCTTTCTTT
CAWRQWTGVNTEAFF
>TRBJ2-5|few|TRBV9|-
TGTGCCAGCAGCGTAGAAGTGGGGCTAGAGGGAGAGACCCAGTACTTC
CASSVEVGLEGETQYF
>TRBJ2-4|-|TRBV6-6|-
TGTGCCAGCAGTTTTGGGACAGCCAAAAACATTCAGTACTTC
CASSFGTAKNIQYF
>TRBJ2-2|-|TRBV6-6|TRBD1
TGTGCCAGCAGACAGACAGGGGTCGGGGAGCTGTTTTTT
CASRQTGVGELFF